The 4 T cell receptor beta chains below were found in one sample sequenced in a study of blood T cells in healthy people across ages. The authors ran a second PCR of 7 to 11 cycles using a sample-barcoded 5' primer and a J-beta primer mix. Using its own MiXCR run on the 5' RACE reads, TCRdb lists one record per CDR3 protein. Here the sample spans about 1 million distinct CDR3 sequences, under 45% being singletons. The specimen was blood. The receptors here all came from a woman aged 60-75 years in good health.

A few counts support this clonotype. The V and J genes are TRBV6-2 or TRBV6-3 and TRBJ2-1; D is undetermined. V was clipped by 5 bases and J by 9 bases, with 8 bases between them. CDR1 and CDR2 (germline): MNHEY, SVGEGT. This CDR3 spans 11 amino acids. CDR3 coding DNA: TGTGCCAGCAGTCCCTTTGGTGAGCAGTTCTTC. Translated, it gives CASSPFGEQFF.

The V and J genes are TRBV5-1 and TRBJ2-1, with 16 nucleotides matching TRBD2. The trim removed 3 bases at V and 4 bases at J, leaving 1 base unmatched. Per the germline V gene, CDR1 is SGHRS and CDR2 is YFSETQ. The CDR3 consists of 16 residues. In nucleotides, the CDR3 is TGCGCCAGCAGCTGGGGACTAGCGGGAGGGTACAATGAGCAGTTCTTC. This sequence encodes CASSWGLAGGYNEQFF.

The J gene is TRBJ2-3, the V gene TRBV29-1, with TRBD2 identical over 14 bases. With V trimmed by 2 bases and J by 7 bases, 14 bases remained unmatched. This CDR3 has 18 residues. CDR1 and CDR2 (germline): SQVTM, ANQGSEA. CDR3 region: CSVERLAGGGSALNTQYF. The CDR3, as DNA: TGCAGCGTTGAAAGACTAGCGGGAGGGGGCTCGGCTTTAAATACGCAGTATTTT.

This chain links TRBV4-2 with TRBJ2-5; possibly TRBD1 or TRBD2 for D (5 bases each). Per germline, CDR1 LGHNA and CDR2 YNFKEQ. The V and J ends lost 4 bases and 5 bases respectively, with 17 bases between them. The CDR3 is 15 residues long. CDR3 region: CASSRFRDPRETQYF. In nucleotides, the CDR3 is TGTGCCAGCAGCCGATTCAGGGACCCCAGGGAGACCCAGTACTTC.